Presented here are 26 T cell receptor beta chains from one specimen sequenced in a study of cytomegalovirus exposure and HLA in healthy donors. This PCR relied on a set of 60 Vbeta primers and 13 Jbeta primers. The repertoire was sequenced with immunoSEQ multiplex PCR; TCRdb's copy has only in-frame clones and lacks some. The data contain 150,000 or so clones, roughly 83% of them seen just once; the ten biggest clones take up over 6%. The specimen was PBMCs. The origin of the receptors is a man under 40 in good health and CMV-seropositive.

The chain couples TRBV6-4 to TRBJ2-1, with TRBD2 matching 9 bases. J lost 4 bases, V lost 5 bases, and 6 bases had no gene match. The CDR3 contains 15 residues. CDR1 MRHNA and CDR2 SNTAGT come from the germline V gene. Written as DNA, the CDR3 is TGTGCCAGCAGTTTAATAGCGGGGGTATACAATGAGCAGTTCTTC. Translation: CASSLIAGVYNEQFF.

The V and J genes are TRBV4-3 and TRBJ1-1, with D unclear. From germline, CDR1 is LGHNA and CDR2 YSLEER. The CDR3 sequence is 14 residues long. Deletions cut 0 bases from V and 2 bases from J, with 7 bases between. The CDR3 DNA sequence: TGCGCCAGCAGCCAAGAAGGAGGTAACACTGAAGCTTTCTTT. It specifies CASSQEGGNTEAFF.

The sample holds a few counts of this clone. The chain is built from TRBV7-6 and TRBJ2-3; unclear D gene. Germline V gives CDR1 SGHVS, CDR2 FNYEAQ. The CDR3 is made up of 14 amino acids. Trimming left V 0 bases short and J 2 bases short, with 6 bases between. This CDR3 is CASSLAGPTDTQYF. The CDR3 nucleotides are TGTGCCAGCAGCTTAGCGGGCCCCACAGATACGCAGTATTTT.

This sequence joins TRBV6-6 and TRBJ1-2, with a weak D call TRBD1 (5 bases). Germline-derived CDR1 and CDR2 are MNHNY and SVGAGI (reference sequence). This CDR3 is 14 amino acids long. V was cut by 6 bases and J by 4 bases, with 15 bases left in between. DNA for the CDR3: TGTGCCAGCAGCCCTCTACGGGGGAGCTATGGCTACACCTTC. It specifies CASSPLRGSYGYTF.

The chain's CDR3 is CASSPGQGGVSPLHF. CDR3 coding DNA: TGTGCCAGTAGTCCCGGACAGGGAGGAGTTTCACCCCTCCACTTT. The chain recombines TRBV19 with TRBJ1-6; the match to TRBD1 covers 8 bases. The CDR3 has 15 residues. V shed 5 bases and J 9 bases; nucleotides not matched to a gene: 9. CDR1 LNHDA and CDR2 SQIVND come from the germline V gene (reference sequence).

This rearrangement joins TRBV6-5 to TRBJ2-7; TRBD2 aligns across 7 bases. V lost 2 bases, J lost 3 bases, and 4 bases stayed unmatched. From germline, CDR1 is MNHEY and CDR2 SVGAGI. This CDR3 is 14 amino acids long. The CDR3 nucleotides are TGTGCCAGCAGTTACGGGAGGGAATACTACGAGCAGTACTTC. Amino acid sequence: CASSYGREYYEQYF.

The chain carries TRBV6-5 and TRBJ1-5; D is uncertain. The CDR3 has 14 residues. The V and J ends lost 0 bases and 4 bases respectively, with 7 bases between them. Germline lookup yields CDR1 MNHEY and CDR2 SVGAGI. CDR3 loop: CASSYSAGNQPQHF. The CDR3 DNA follows: TGTGCCAGCAGTTACTCTGCCGGTAATCAGCCCCAGCATTTT.

The chain uses TRBV4-3 and TRBJ1-6, with a tentative D call TRBD1 (5 bases). Looked up from germline, CDR1 is LGHNA and CDR2 is YSLEER. The CDR3 is 15 residues long. Deletions cut 0 bases from V and 9 bases from J, with 12 bases between. The chain's CDR3 is CASSQDWQGGSPLHF. CDR3 bases: TGCGCCAGCAGCCAAGATTGGCAGGGAGGTTCACCCCTCCACTTT.

In DNA form, the CDR3 reads TGTGCCAGCTCACCGTCACAATCGAACACTGAAGCTTTCTTT. Residues: CASSPSQSNTEAFF. The genes are TRBV18 and TRBJ1-1, with D unclear. Germline CDR1 and CDR2: KGHSH and LQKENI. The CDR3 has 14 residues. V lost 3 bases and J lost 1, with 9 bases in between. The full variable domain, completed using reference TRBV18 and TRBJ1-1, is NAGVMQNPRHLVRRRGQEARLRCSPMKGHSHVYWYRQLPEEGLKFMVYLQKENIIDESGMPKERFSAEFPKEGPSILRIQQVVRGDSAAYFCASSPSQSNTEAFFGQGTRLTVV.

This chain joins TRBV6-5 and TRBJ1-6, with 7 bases fitting TRBD1. J was trimmed by 10 bases and V by 4 bases; bases with no gene match: 7. CDR3 length equals 14 residues. Germline CDR1 MNHEY, CDR2 SVGAGI. The CDR3 is CASSFRTGGSPLHF. The CDR3 DNA reads as TGTGCCAGCAGTTTCCGGACAGGCGGGTCACCCCTCCACTTT.

The rearrangement links TRBV7-9 to TRBJ1-1; TRBD1 aligns across 7 bases. CDR1 and CDR2 (germline): SEHNR, FQNEAQ (reference sequence). The length of the CDR3 is 15 residues. The V segment lost 7 bases and the J segment 5 bases; nucleotides outside the gene matches: 13. CDR3 residues: CASTLRQGHDTEAFF. The CDR3 nucleotides read TGTGCCAGCACCCTTCGACAGGGACATGATACTGAAGCTTTCTTT. Filled out from reference TRBV7-9 and TRBJ1-1, the complete variable domain reads DTGVSQNPRHKITKRGQNVTFRCDPISEHNRLYWYRQTLGQGPEFLTYFQNEAQLEKSRLLSDRFSAERPKGSFSTLEIQRTEQGDSAMYLCASTLRQGHDTEAFFGQGTRLTVV.

The chain employs TRBV4-3 and TRBJ1-1; D is perhaps TRBD1 (6 bases). With 1 base removed from V and 4 bases from J, the gap between germline ends came to 16 bases. There are 16 residues in the CDR3. Germline assignment: CDR1 LGHNA and CDR2 YSLEER. This CDR3 reads CASSQGPERGITEAFF. In nucleotides, the CDR3 is TGCGCCAGCAGCCAAGGCCCGGAAAGGGGGATCACTGAAGCTTTCTTT.

The chain joins TRBV2 to TRBJ2-3; the match to TRBD2 covers 12 bases. The CDR3 runs 15 residues. The germline CDR1 and CDR2 sequences are SNHLY and FYNNEI. V trimming: 6 bases; J trimming: 1 base; junction bases outside the gene matches: 2. CDR3 DNA sequence: TGTGCCAGCAGGTGGACTAGCGGGGGCACAGATACGCAGTATTTT. Amino acid sequence: CASRWTSGGTDTQYF. Combining the CDR3 with reference TRBV2 and TRBJ2-3 gives the whole variable domain EPEVTQTPSHQVTQMGQEVILRCVPISNHLYFYWYRQILGQKVEFLVSFYNNEISEKSEIFDDQFSVERPDGSNFTLKIRSTKLEDSAMYFCASRWTSGGTDTQYFGPGTRLTVL.

The chain carries TRBV6-5 and TRBJ2-5, with 10 nucleotides matching TRBD2. In germline, CDR1 is MNHEY, CDR2 SVGAGI. The CDR3 has 16 residues. V lost 0 bases to trimming and J lost 0 bases; unmatched junction nucleotides: 1. The CDR3 region has the DNA TGTGCCAGCAGTTACTCTCTAGCGGGGGACCAAGAGACCCAGTACTTC. It encodes CASSYSLAGDQETQYF.

The V call is TRBV11-3, the J call TRBJ2-3, with 8 bases fitting TRBD2. The V and J ends lost 5 bases and 5 bases, in that order; junction bases with no gene match: 6. This CDR3 has 14 amino acids. Germline V gene lookup returns CDR1 SGHNT and CDR2 YENEEA. Here the CDR3 reads CASSPAAGEDTQYF. As DNA, the CDR3 is TGTGCCAGCAGCCCAGCAGCGGGGGAAGATACGCAGTATTTT.

The rearrangement links TRBV27 to TRBJ2-7; 13 bases fit TRBD2. With V trimmed by 5 bases and J by 4 bases, 2 bases remained unmatched. The germline gives CDR1 MNHEY, CDR2 SMNVEV (reference sequence). This CDR3 is 14 amino acids long. This chain's CDR3 is CASSILAGGYEQYF. CDR3 DNA: TGTGCCAGCAGTATACTAGCGGGAGGGTACGAGCAGTACTTC.

The chain carries TRBV5-1 and TRBJ2-5, with 7 bases matching TRBD2. The ends lost 6 bases at V and 9 bases at J; junction bases unmatched: 20. In germline, CDR1 is SGHRS, CDR2 YFSETQ. This CDR3 is 16 amino acids long. The chain's CDR3 is CASTNGNGLDGAAQYF. The CDR3 nucleotides read TGCGCCAGCACCAACGGGAATGGACTAGATGGAGCGGCCCAGTACTTC.

The table lists this clone with a count of one. This rearrangement joins TRBV7-2 to TRBJ1-3; TRBD1 matches at 7 bases. Germline V gene sequence: CDR1 SGHTA, CDR2 FQGNSA. This CDR3 has 13 residues. V lost 5 bases and J lost 4; bases outside the gene matches: 2. The CDR3 DNA follows: TGTGCCAGCAGCGCAGGGGGGGGAAACACCATATATTTT. It is translated as CASSAGGGNTIYF.

The chain couples TRBV5-6 to TRBJ1-3; maybe TRBD1 (6 bases). Germline V gene sequence: CDR1 SGHDT, CDR2 YYEEEE. The CDR3 has 15 residues. V was cut by 3 bases and J by 0 bases, with 10 bases left in between. CDR3 sequence: CASSWTEHSGNTIYF. The CDR3 DNA reads as TGTGCCAGCAGCTGGACAGAACACTCTGGAAACACCATATATTTT.

The chain uses TRBV4-1 and TRBJ2-5; 9 bases line up with TRBD1. This CDR3 region has 15 residues. J was trimmed by 5 bases and V by 4 bases; bases with no gene match: 8. Germline CDR1 is MGHRA and CDR2 is YSYEKL. The DNA of the CDR3 is TGCGCCAGCAGCCTCATTACAGGGGGCGGGGAGACCCAGTACTTC. It yields the protein CASSLITGGGETQYF.

The CDR3 sequence: CASSPYREFGTQYF. Written as DNA, the CDR3 is TGTGCCAGCAGCCCGTACAGGGAGTTTGGGACCCAGTACTTC. V and J are TRBV7-2 and TRBJ2-5; D might be TRBD1 (6 bases). Trimming cost V 5 bases and J 7 bases, with 17 bases left between them. This CDR3 region has 14 residues. Looked up from germline, CDR1 is SGHTA and CDR2 is FQGNSA.

V usage is TRBV28 and J usage is TRBJ2-7; 7 nucleotides align to TRBD2. The V segment lost 5 bases and the J segment 0 bases; nucleotides outside the gene matches: 10. Germline V gene data show CDR1 as MDHEN and CDR2 as SYDVKM. The CDR3 is 16 residues long. In nucleotides, the CDR3 is TGTGCCAGCAGTGACCCCTCTAGCGGAAGCTCCTACGAGCAGTACTTC. This encodes CASSDPSSGSSYEQYF.

Here the CDR3 reads CASSLNLIDGYTF. The DNA of the CDR3 is TGTGCCAGCAGCCTGAACTTAATCGATGGCTACACCTTC. The chain joins TRBV7-2 to TRBJ1-2; D is uncertain. V was trimmed by 5 bases and J by 6 bases, leaving 13 bases between them. The CDR3 spans 13 residues. CDR1 and CDR2 from the germline V gene are SGHTA and FQGNSA.

The V call is TRBV7-2, the J call TRBJ2-1; 11 nucleotides agree with TRBD2. The germline V gene encodes CDR1 SGHTA and CDR2 FQGNSA. The CDR3 length is 14 residues. Trimming removed 4 bases from V and 15 bases from J; junction bases left unmatched: 11. CDR3 nucleotide sequence: TGTGCCAGCAGCTCAGGGGGACTAGCGGTGGTGGGGTTCTTC. Amino acid sequence: CASSSGGLAVVGFF. Supplemented by reference TRBV7-2 and TRBJ2-1, the full variable domain reads GAGVSQSPSNKVTEKGKDVELRCDPISGHTALYWYRQSLGQGLEFLIYFQGNSAPDKSGLPSDRFSAERTGGSVSTLTIQRTQQEDSAVYLCASSSGGLAVVGFFGPGTRLTVL.

V and J are TRBV15 and TRBJ2-5, with 7 positions matching TRBD1. This CDR3 contains 14 residues. Germline CDR1 is LNHNV and CDR2 is YYDKDF (reference sequence). V lost 0 bases, J lost 5 bases, and 3 bases stayed unmatched. The CDR3 sequence is CATSRDQGVETQYF. CDR3 coding DNA: TGTGCCACCAGCAGAGATCAGGGGGTGGAGACCCAGTACTTC.

V gene TRBV27 combines with J gene TRBJ2-3; 10 bases are a match to TRBD2. J gave up 3 bases and V 4 bases, and 4 bases lay outside the gene matches. The CDR3 has 15 residues. Germline V lookup: CDR1 MNHEY, CDR2 SMNVEV (reference sequence). CDR3 nucleotides: TGTGCCAGCAGTTGGGCTAGCGGGAGTACAGATACGCAGTATTTT. This encodes CASSWASGSTDTQYF.